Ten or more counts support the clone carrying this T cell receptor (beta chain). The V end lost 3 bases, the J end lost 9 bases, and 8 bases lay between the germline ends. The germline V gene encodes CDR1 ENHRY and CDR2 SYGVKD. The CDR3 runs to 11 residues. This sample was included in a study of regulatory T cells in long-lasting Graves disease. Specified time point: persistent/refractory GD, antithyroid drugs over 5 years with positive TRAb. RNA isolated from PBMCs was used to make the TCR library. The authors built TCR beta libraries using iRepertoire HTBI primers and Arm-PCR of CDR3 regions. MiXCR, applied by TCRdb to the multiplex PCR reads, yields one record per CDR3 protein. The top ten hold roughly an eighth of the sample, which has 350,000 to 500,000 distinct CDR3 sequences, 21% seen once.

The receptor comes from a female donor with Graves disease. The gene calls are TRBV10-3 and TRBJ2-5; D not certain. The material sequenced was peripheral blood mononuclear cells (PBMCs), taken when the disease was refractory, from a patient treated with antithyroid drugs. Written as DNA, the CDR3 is TGTGCCATCAGTGAATCTAGTGCCCAGTACTTC. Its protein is CAISESSAQYF.